This T cell receptor (beta chain) was sequenced in a study of blood T cell repertoires in COVID-19. Across under 25 US areas, participants ranged in age from roughly 18 to 95 years. Participants' own reports of clinical history determined their cohort assignment. How the authors handled the data: Quantification of nucleated cells was approximated via reference gene primer amplification. Some clones are missing from TCRdb's copy, which holds only in-frame ones; the method was immunoSEQ multiplex PCR. V and J calls plus clone size are reproduced from that table; the DNA served to infer D and trimming. The data hold about 150,000 clones, with about 88% observed a single time. Sequencing input: PBMCs or T cells enriched from blood (not recorded which). This clonotype was sampled from a man in his forties or fifties who had recovered from COVID-19.

In nucleotides, the CDR3 is TGCAGCGTCAACTCCGGGACAGAGAACACTGAAGCTTTCTTT. It yields the protein CSVNSGTENTEAFF. The chain has TRBV29-1 and TRBJ1-1, with 7 bases that match TRBD1. The germline V gene encodes CDR1 SQVTM and CDR2 ANQGSEA. V shed 6 bases, J shed 1 base, and the junction held 8 bases outside the gene matches. The CDR3 is 14 amino acids.